This T cell receptor (beta chain) was recovered during a study of T cells expressing NK-cell markers. Across the whole study: Sorted T-cell subsets CD3+CD56+NKG2C+, CD3+CD56+NKG2C- and CD3+CD56-NKG2C+ were TCR beta-sequenced. Eight donors were sequenced, of whom seven were HCMV-seropositive, while the remaining one was HCMV-seronegative.

From the 5' RACE reads, TCRdb lists one entry per CDR3 protein and no DNA. Its clone listing holds 350,000 to 500,000 distinct CDR3 sequences. From germline, CDR1 is DFQATT and CDR2 SNEGSKA (reference sequence). The CDR3 spans 14 residues. Findings and caveats of the study: Specificity for HCMV among expanded NKG2C+ T cell clones was not established.

In the case of this clonotype: The target antigen is unknown.

The TCR comes from a woman aged 18 to 75 in good health. Specimen: blood T cells: a sorted CD56 or NKG2C T cell subset, CD4+ or CD8+ T cells, or bulk PBMC T cells (not recorded which). This rearrangement joins TRBV20-1 to TRBJ2-1; TCRdb designates TRBD2, a call that cannot be tested without DNA. The CDR3 protein is CSAPLAGEINEQFF.